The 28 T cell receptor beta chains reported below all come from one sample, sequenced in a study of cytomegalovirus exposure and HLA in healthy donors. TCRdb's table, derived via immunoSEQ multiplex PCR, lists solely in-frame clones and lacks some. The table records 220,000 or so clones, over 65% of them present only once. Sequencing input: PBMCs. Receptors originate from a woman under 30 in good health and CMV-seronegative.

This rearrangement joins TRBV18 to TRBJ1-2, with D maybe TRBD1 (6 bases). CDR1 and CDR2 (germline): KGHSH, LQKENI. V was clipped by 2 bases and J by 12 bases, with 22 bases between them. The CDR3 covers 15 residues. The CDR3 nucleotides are TGTGCCAGCTCACCAGTACCCGGGACAACTCAGAGGGACACCTTC. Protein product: CASSPVPGTTQRDTF. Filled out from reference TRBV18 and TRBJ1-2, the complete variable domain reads NAGVMQNPRHLVRRRGQEARLRCSPMKGHSHVYWYRQLPEEGLKFMVYLQKENIIDESGMPKERFSAEFPKEGPSILRIQQVVRGDSAAYFCASSPVPGTTQRDTFGSGTRLTVV.

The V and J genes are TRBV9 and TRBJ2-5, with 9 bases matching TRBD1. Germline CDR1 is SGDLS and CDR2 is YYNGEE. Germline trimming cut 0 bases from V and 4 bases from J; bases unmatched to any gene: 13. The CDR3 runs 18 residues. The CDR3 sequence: CASSVDAGGQGRRETQYF. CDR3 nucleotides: TGTGCCAGCAGCGTAGATGCTGGGGGACAGGGTCGACGAGAGACCCAGTACTTC.

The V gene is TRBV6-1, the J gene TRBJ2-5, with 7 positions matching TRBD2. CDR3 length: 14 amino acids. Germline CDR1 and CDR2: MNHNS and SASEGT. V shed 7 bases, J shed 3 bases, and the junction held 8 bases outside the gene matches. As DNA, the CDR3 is TGTGCCAGCAATAACGCGGGAGAGGAAGAGACCCAGTACTTC. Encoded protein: CASNNAGEEETQYF.

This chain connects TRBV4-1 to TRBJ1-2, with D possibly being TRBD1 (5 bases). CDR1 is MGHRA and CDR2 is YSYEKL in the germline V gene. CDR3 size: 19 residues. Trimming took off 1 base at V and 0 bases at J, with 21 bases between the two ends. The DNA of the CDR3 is TGCGCCAGCAGCCAAGTAAGCTTCCGGGGGGGTAGATCTAACTATGGCTACACCTTC. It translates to CASSQVSFRGGRSNYGYTF.

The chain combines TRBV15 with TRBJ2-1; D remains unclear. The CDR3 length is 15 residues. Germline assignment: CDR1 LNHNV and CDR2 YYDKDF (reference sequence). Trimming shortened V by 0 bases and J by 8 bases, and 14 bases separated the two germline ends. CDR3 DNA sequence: TGTGCCACCAGCAGAGAGGGCGGTCGGATCGATGAGCAGTTCTTC. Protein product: CATSREGGRIDEQFF. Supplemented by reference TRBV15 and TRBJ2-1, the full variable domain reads DAMVIQNPRYQVTQFGKPVTLSCSQTLNHNVMYWYQQKSSQAPKLLFHYYDKDFNNEADTPDNFQSRRPNTSFCFLDIRSPGLGDTAMYLCATSREGGRIDEQFFGPGTRLTVL.

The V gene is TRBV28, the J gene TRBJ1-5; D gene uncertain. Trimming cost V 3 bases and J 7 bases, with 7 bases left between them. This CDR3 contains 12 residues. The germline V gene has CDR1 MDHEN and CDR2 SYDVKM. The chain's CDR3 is CASSFQGQPQHF. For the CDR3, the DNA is TGTGCCAGCAGTTTTCAAGGACAGCCCCAGCATTTT.

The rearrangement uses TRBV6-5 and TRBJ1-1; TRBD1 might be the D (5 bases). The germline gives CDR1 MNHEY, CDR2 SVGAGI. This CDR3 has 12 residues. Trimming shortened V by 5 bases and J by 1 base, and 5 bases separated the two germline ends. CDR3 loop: CASSQGNTEAFF. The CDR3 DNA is TGTGCCAGCAGTCAGGGGAACACTGAAGCTTTCTTT.

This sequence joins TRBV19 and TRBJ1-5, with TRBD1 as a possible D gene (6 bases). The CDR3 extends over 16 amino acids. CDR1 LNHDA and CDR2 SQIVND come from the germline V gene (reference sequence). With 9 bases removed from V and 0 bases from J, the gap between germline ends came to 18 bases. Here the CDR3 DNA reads TGTGCCAGCTCCCTGGGGGGCAGCCATAGCAATCAGCCCCAGCATTTT. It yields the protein CASSLGGSHSNQPQHF.

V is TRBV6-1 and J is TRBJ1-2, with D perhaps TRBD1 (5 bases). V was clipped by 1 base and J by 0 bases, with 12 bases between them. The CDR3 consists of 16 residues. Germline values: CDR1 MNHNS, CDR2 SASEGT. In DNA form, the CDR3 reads TGTGCCAGCAGTGAAGATTGGGGGAACCCTAACTATGGCTACACCTTC. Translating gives CASSEDWGNPNYGYTF.

As DNA, the CDR3 is TGTGCCAGCAGCGGCCGGGACAGGGGATCTCGGGGCTACACCTTC. Protein sequence: CASSGRDRGSRGYTF. The chain uses TRBV9 and TRBJ1-2; 10 nucleotides line up with TRBD1. The CDR3 is 15 amino acids. Germline trimming cut 3 bases from V and 8 bases from J; bases unmatched to any gene: 10. Germline CDR1 and CDR2: SGDLS and YYNGEE.

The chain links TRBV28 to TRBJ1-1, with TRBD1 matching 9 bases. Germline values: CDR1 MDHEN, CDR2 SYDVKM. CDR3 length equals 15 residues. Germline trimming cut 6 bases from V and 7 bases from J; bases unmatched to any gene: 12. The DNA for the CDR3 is TGTGCCAGCAGGCGCGGGGGGACAGGGTGGAGTGAAGCTTTCTTT. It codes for CASRRGGTGWSEAFF.

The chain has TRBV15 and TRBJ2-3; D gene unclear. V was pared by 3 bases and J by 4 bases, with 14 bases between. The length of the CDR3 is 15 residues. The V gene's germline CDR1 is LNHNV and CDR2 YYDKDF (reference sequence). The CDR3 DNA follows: TGTGCCACCAGCAGCCCGACCGGCAGCGCAGATACGCAGTATTTT. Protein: CATSSPTGSADTQYF.

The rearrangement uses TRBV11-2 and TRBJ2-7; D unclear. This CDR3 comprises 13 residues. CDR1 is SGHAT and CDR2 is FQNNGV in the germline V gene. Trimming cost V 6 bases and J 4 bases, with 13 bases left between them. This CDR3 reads CASSKDPKYEQYF. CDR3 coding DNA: TGTGCCAGCAGTAAGGACCCCAAGTACGAGCAGTACTTC. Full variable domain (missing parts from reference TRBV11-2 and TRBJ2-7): EAGVAQSPRYKIIEKRQSVAFWCNPISGHATLYWYQQILGQGPKLLIQFQNNGVVDDSQLPKDRFSAERLKGVDSTLKIQPAKLEDSAVYLCASSKDPKYEQYFGPGTRLTVT.

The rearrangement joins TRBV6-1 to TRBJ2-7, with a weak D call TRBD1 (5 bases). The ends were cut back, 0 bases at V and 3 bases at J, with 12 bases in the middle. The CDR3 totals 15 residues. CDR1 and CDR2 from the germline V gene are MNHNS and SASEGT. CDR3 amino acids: CASSEALTVNYEQYF. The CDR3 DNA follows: TGTGCCAGCAGTGAAGCCTTGACAGTAAACTACGAGCAGTACTTC.

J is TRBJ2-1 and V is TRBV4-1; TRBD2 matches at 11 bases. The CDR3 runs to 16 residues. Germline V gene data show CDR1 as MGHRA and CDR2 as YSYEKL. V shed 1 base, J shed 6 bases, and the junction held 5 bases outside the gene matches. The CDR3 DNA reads TGCGCCAGCAGCCAAGCAGGGACTAGCGGATTCAATGAGCAGTTCTTC. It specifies CASSQAGTSGFNEQFF.

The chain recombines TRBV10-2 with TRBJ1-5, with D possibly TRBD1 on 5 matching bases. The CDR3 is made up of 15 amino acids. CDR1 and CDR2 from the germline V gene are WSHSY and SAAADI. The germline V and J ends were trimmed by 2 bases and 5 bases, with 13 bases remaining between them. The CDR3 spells CASSERAGLYQPQHF. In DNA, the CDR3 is TGCGCCAGCAGTGAGAGGGCAGGGCTATATCAGCCCCAGCATTTT.

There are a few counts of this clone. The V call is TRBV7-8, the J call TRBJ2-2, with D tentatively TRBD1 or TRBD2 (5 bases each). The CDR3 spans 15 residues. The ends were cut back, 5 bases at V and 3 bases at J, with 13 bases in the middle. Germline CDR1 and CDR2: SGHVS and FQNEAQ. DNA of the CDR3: TGTGCCAGCAGCCTGGGGGTCCGGGACACCGGGGAGCTGTTTTTT. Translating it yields CASSLGVRDTGELFF.

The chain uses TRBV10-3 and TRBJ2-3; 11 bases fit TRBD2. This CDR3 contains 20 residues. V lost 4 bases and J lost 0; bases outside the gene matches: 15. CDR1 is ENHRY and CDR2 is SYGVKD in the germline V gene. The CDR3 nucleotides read TGTGCCATCAGTGGAAGGGCTAGCGGGGGGCGCCCGTCTAGCACAGATACGCAGTATTTT. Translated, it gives CAISGRASGGRPSSTDTQYF.

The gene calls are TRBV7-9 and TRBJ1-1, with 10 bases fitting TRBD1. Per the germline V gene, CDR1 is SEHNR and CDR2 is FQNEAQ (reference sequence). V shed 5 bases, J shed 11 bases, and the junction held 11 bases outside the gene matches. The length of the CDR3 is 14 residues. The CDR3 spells CASSETGTGDGAFF. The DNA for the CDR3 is TGTGCCAGCAGCGAAACCGGGACAGGGGATGGGGCTTTCTTT.

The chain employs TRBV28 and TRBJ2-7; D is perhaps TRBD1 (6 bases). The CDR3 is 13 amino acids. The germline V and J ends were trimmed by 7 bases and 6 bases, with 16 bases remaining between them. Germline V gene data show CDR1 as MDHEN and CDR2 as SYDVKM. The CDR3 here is CASNLRDNTEQYF. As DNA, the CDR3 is TGTGCCAGCAACCTCCGGGACAATACCGAGCAGTACTTC.

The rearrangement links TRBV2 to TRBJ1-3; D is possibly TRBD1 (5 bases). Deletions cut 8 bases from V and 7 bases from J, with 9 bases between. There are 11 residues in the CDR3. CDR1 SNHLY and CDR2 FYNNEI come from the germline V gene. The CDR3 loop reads CASYGANTIYF. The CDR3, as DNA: TGTGCCAGCTACGGGGCGAACACCATATATTTT.

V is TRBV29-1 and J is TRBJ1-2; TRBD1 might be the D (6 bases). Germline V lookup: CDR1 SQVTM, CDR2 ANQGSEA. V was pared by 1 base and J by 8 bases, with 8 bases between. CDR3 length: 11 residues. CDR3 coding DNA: TGCAGCGTTGAAGGGGGGCTGGGCTACACCTTC. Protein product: CSVEGGLGYTF.

The CDR3 region is CASIDRAGRRGEAFF. The CDR3 nucleotides read TGTGCCAGCATCGACAGAGCCGGTCGGCGAGGTGAAGCTTTCTTT. The chain joins TRBV28 to TRBJ1-1, with a possible D match to TRBD1 (5 bases). Germline CDR1 MDHEN, CDR2 SYDVKM. V was shortened by 7 bases and J by 7 bases, with 22 bases between the two germline ends. This CDR3 has 15 amino acids.

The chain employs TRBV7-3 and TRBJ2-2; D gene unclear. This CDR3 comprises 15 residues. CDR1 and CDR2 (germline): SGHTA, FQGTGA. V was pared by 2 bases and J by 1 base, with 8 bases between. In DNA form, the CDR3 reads TGTGCCAGCAGCTTACTCCCCTTGAACACCGGGGAGCTGTTTTTT. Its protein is CASSLLPLNTGELFF.

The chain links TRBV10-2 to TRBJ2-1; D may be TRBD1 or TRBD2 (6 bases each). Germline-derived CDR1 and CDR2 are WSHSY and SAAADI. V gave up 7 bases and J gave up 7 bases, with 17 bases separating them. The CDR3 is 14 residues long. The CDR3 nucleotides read TGCGCCAGCACCCGCGGAGGGGGGATAAATGAGCAGTTCTTC. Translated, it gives CASTRGGGINEQFF.

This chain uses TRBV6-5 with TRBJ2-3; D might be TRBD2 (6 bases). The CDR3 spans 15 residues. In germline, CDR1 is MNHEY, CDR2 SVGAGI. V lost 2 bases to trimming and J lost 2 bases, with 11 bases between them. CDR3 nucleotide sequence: TGTGCCAGCAGTTACGCTGGACTATCCACAGATACGCAGTATTTT. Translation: CASSYAGLSTDTQYF.

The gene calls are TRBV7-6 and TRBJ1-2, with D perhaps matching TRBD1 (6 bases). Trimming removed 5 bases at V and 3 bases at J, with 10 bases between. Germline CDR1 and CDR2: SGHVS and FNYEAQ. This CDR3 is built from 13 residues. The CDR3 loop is CASSDRTDYGYTF. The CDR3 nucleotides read TGTGCCAGCAGCGACAGGACAGACTATGGCTACACCTTC.

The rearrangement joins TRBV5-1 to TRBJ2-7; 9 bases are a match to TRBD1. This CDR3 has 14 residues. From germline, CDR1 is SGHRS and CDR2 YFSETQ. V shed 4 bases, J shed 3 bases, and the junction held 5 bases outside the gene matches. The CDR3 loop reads CASSGTGFGYEQYF. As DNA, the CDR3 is TGCGCCAGCAGCGGGACAGGGTTCGGCTACGAGCAGTACTTC.